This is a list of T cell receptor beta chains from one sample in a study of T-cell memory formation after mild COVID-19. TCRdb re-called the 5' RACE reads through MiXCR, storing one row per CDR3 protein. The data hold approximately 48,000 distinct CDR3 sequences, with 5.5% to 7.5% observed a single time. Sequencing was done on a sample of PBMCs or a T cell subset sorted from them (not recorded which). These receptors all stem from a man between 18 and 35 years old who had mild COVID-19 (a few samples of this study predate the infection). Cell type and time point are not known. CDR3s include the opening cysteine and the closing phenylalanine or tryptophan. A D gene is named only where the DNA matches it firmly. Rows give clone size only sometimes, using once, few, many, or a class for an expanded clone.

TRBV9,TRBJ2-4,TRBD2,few,TGTGCCAGCAGCGTAGCTATCGATAGCGGGGGGTTTAGCAAAAACATTCAGTACTTC,CASSVAIDSGGFSKNIQYF
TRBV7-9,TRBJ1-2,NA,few,TGTGCCAGCAGCTTGAACCCCAACTATGGCTACACCTTC,CASSLNPNYGYTF
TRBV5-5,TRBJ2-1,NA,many,TGTGCCAGCAGCTTGTGGGGACGAGGGGACCCAGGGATTAATGAGCAGTTCTTC,CASSLWGRGDPGINEQFF
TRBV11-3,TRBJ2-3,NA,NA,TGTGCCAGCAGCCCCCAGGGGCAGGGAATCACAGATACGCAGTATTTT,CASSPQGQGITDTQYF
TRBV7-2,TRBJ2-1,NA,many,TGTGCCAGCAGCTTGATTGGGGGGGGCGAATATGAGCAGTTCTTC,CASSLIGGGEYEQFF
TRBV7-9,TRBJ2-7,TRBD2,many,TGTGCCAGCAGCTTAGCAACTAGCGGGGGGGCCCACGAGCAGTACTTC,CASSLATSGGAHEQYF
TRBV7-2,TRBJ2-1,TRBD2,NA,TGTGCCAGCAGCCCTGGGGCCGGGGGGGCCGGCTATGAGCAGTTCTTC,CASSPGAGGAGYEQFF
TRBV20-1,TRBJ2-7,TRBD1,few,TGCAGTGCTAGAATTGACAGGGGGCCAACCTACGAGCAGTACTTC,CSARIDRGPTYEQYF
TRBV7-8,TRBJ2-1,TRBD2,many,TGTGCCAGCAGCGGGACTAGCGGGGGGTACAATGAGCAGTTCTTC,CASSGTSGGYNEQFF
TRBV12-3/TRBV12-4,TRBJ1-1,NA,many,TGTGCCAGCAGTTTTTCGGCAGGTTATACAGCTTTCTTT,CASSFSAGYTAFF
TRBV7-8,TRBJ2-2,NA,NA,TGTGCCAGCAGCCGGTTAACCGGGGAGCTGTTTTTT,CASSRLTGELFF
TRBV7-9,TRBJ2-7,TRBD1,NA,TGTGCCAGCAGACGACAGGGCACGACCTCCTACGAGCAGTACTTC,CASRRQGTTSYEQYF
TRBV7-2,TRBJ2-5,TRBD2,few,TGTGCCAGCAGCTCCCCGGGGTTAAGCGGGGGGGCAGAGACCCAGTACTTC,CASSSPGLSGGAETQYF
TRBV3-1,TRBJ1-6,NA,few,TGTGCCAGCAGAATAACAGGGTCACCCCTCCACTTT,CASRITGSPLHF
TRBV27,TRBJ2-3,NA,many,TGTGCCAGCAGTTTTGAGGGGCCGGGAGATACGCAGTATTTT,CASSFEGPGDTQYF
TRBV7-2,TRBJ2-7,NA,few,TGTGCCAGCAGCTACGGCCCGGGGGCCTACGAGCAGTACTTC,CASSYGPGAYEQYF
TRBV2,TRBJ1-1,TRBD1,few,TGTGCCAGCATGCCCGCAGGGGGCTGGACTGAAGCTTTCTTT,CASMPAGGWTEAFF
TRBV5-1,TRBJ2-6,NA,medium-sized,TGCGCCAGCAGCTTGGTCGGGAGCTCTGGGGCCAACGTCCTGACTTTC,CASSLVGSSGANVLTF
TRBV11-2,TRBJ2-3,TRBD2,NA,TGTGCCAGCAGCTTATCTCTCGCGGGGGGCGTGGATACGCAGTATTTT,CASSLSLAGGVDTQYF
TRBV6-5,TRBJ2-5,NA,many,TGTGCCAGCAGTTACTTTTTCGGGGAGACCCAGTACTTC,CASSYFFGETQYF
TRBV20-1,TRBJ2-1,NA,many,TGCAGTGCTAGAGGGTGGGGCAATGAGCAGTTCTTC,CSARGWGNEQFF
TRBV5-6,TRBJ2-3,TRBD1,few,TGTGCCAGCACCCTTAGGGGGACAGGGGGCATCGGGCAGTATTTT,CASTLRGTGGIGQYF
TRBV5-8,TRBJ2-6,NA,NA,TGTGCCAGCAGCTTGCGGAGTGACTCTGGGGCCAACGTCCTGACTTTC,CASSLRSDSGANVLTF
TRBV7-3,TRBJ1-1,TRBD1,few,TGTGCCAGCAGCTCGTCCCCCACTCGACAGGGCTCTGAAGCTTTCTTT,CASSSSPTRQGSEAFF
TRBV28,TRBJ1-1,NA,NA,TGTGCCAGCAGTCCCCCGCTTAGGAGAGCTTTCTTT,CASSPPLRRAFF
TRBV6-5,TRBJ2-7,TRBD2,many,TGTGCCAGCAGTTCTACTAGCGGGGGGGTCGAGCAGTACTTC,CASSSTSGGVEQYF
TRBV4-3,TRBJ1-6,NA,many,TGCGCCAGCAGCCAAGATTCCCGCAGGGGTCGTTCACCCCTCCACTTT,CASSQDSRRGRSPLHF
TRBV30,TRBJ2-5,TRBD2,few,TGTGCCTGGAGTGTCGGGGGGGGAGAGACCCAGTACTTC,CAWSVGGGETQYF
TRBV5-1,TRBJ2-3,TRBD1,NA,TGCGCCAGCAGCCCCGGACAGGGAATCACAGATACGCAGTATTTT,CASSPGQGITDTQYF
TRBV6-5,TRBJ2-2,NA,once,TGTGCCAGCAGATTACCCGGTGGCCCGAACACCGGGGAGCTGTATTTT,CASRLPGGPNTGELYF
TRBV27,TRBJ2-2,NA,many,TGTGCCAGCAGTTTATATAACTTCGGGGAGCTGTTTTTT,CASSLYNFGELFF
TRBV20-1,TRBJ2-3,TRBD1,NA,TGCAGTGCTTGGGACAGGTTCATGGTAACAGATACGCAGTATTTT,CSAWDRFMVTDTQYF
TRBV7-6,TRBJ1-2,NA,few,TGTGCCAGCAGCCCGGGGGGGACGTATGGCTACACCTTC,CASSPGGTYGYTF
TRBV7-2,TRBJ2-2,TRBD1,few,TGTGCCAGCAGGGGACAGGGGGCGCAAACCGGGGAGCTGTTTTTT,CASRGQGAQTGELFF
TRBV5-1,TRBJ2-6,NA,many,TGCGCCAGCAGCTCGGACTCTGGGGCCAACGTCCTGACTTTC,CASSSDSGANVLTF
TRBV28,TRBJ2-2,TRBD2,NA,TGTGCCACCACAAGCGGGGGGGCCATCACCGGGGAGCTGTTTTTT,CATTSGGAITGELFF
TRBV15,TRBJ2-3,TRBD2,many,TGTGCCACCAGCAGGACTAGCGGGGGGGCACTCGCAGATACGCAGTATTTT,CATSRTSGGALADTQYF
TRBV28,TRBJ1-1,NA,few,TGTGCCAGCAGTCCCGTAGACAGAATGAACACTGAAGCTTTCTTT,CASSPVDRMNTEAFF
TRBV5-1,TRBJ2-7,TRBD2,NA,TGCGCCAGCAGGGGACTAGCGGGGGGGAGTTACGAGCAGTACTTC,CASRGLAGGSYEQYF